This paragraph covers one T cell receptor beta chain sequence. This clonotype was counted ten times or more. The antigen it binds to is not known. Per-nucleotide qualities are absent, and no much larger clonotype sits a single base away. From the cysteine up to the phenylalanine, the CDR3 has a length of 14 residues. Only CDR3 DNA remains: 42 bases, in frame from the first base. The germline V gene supplies CDR1 LGHNT and CDR2 FRNRAP. V is pruned by 2 bases and J by 5 bases, leaving 4 bases of the junction without a gene match. Sample treatment or condition, as interpreted from the label and publication: live attenuated yellow fever vaccine strain. At each blood-draw timepoint, two biological replicates of bulk PBMCs were obtained. A standard Ficoll-Paque protocol was used to isolate PBMCs from peripheral blood. RNA was extracted with TriZol from bulk PBMCs, CD4 and CD8 fractions, and dextramer-positive and dextramer-negative fractions.

This sample stems from a study of T cells after yellow fever vaccination (dated by TCRdb to between 2018 and 2021). General notes on the study: The SMART-Seq v4 Ultra Low Input RNA kit was used to prepare libraries from fractions with low cell numbers. Two healthy male donors, one aged 18 to 29 and one aged 30 to 40 years, made up the cohort. Bulk PBMC replicates and cell subsets were isolated from blood drawn at multiple timepoints before and after both primary and secondary immunization. Bulk TCR alpha and beta repertoires were sequenced longitudinally to track T-cell clones before and after primary and booster YFV17D yellow fever vaccination.

Results and caveats for the whole study, not just this receptor: After the booster, most of the clones that had expanded following primary vaccination were detected again (just under 97% of CD4 and around 88% of CD8), which suggests that memory was broadly maintained. FACS-sorted repertoires could contain abundant contaminating clonotypes from the bulk population, so computational filtering was required. Compared with the primary T-cell response, the secondary T-cell response was faster but weaker, reaching its peak on day 5 rather than on day 15. A small share of clonotypes was detected in both CD4 and CD8 compartments, with the overlap likely arising from convergent recombination. Because the study included only a couple of donors, the extent to which the findings can be generalized is limited.

Synthesis of TCR cDNA relied on 5'RACE template switching, a step that introduced a universal primer site along with unique molecular identifiers. cDNA synthesis was primed from both the TCR alpha and TCR beta constant segments. Libraries were amplified in two PCR steps, with sample barcodes and sequencing adapters added in the second step. Sequencing of libraries was done on Illumina HiSeq 2500 (2x100 bp) or NovaSeq (2x150 bp). Under the source paper's analysis protocol: MIGEC handled demultiplexing of reads and collapsing into UMI consensus sequences, while MiXCR performed V(D)J alignment. Clonotypes responding to the vaccine were identified with edgeR on replicate PBMC samples, with the criteria of FDR below 0.01 and a log2 fold change above 5 up to day 15. Each bulk clonotype was labeled CD4 or CD8 based on which sequenced repertoire, CD4 or CD8, contained the clonotype at higher abundance. TCRdb reworked the public reads: Q25 trimming with fastp, MiXCR clone assembly, productive beta chains retained. When rows share a CDR3 protein, they turn into one entry using the most common DNA and genes. These V and J calls originate from TCRdb's pipeline instead of the authors' own analysis. Present in this sample are some 400,000 distinct CDR3 sequences, 6.2% of which were seen just once. Together, the top ten hold approximately 15% of the sample.

This sample comprised PBMCs, obtained 5 days after the yellow fever booster vaccination. The source is a man younger than 40 who received the YFV17D yellow fever vaccine. The sequence is built from TRBV12-5 and TRBJ2-7, with 9 central nucleotides matching TRBD1. The nucleotide sequence reads as follows: TGTGCTAGTGGTTTGAGGGACAGGGTCGACGAGCAGTACTTC. It encodes CASGLRDRVDEQYF.